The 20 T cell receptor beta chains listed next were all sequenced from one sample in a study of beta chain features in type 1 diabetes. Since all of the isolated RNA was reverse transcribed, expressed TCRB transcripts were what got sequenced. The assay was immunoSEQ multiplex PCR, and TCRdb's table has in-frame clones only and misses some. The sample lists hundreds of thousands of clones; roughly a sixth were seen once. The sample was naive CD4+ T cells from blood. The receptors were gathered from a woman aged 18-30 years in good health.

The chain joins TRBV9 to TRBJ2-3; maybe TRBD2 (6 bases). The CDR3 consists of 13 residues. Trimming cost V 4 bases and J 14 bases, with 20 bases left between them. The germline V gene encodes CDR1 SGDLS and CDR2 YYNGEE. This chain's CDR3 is CASSSTGAREWYF. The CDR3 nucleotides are TGTGCCAGCAGCTCCACGGGAGCCAGGGAGTGGTATTTT.

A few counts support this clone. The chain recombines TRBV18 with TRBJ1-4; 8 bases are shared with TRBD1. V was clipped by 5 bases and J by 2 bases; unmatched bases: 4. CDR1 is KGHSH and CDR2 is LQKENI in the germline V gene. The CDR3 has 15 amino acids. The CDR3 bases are TGTGCCAGCTCAAAGGGACAGGCTACTAATGAAAAACTGTTTTTT. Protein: CASSKGQATNEKLFF.

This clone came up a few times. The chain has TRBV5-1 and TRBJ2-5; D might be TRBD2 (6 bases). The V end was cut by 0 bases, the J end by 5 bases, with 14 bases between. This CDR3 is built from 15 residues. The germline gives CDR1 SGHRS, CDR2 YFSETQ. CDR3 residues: CASSLAHGGVETQYF. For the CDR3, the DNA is TGCGCCAGCAGCTTGGCCCATGGAGGGGTGGAGACCCAGTACTTC.

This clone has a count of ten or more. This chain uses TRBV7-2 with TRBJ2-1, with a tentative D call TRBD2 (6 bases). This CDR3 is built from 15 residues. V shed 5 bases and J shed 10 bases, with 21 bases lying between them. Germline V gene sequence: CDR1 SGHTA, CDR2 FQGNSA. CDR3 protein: CASSPYVGLEGEQFF. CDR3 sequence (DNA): TGTGCCAGCAGCCCCTATGTGGGCCTGGAGGGGGAGCAGTTCTTC.

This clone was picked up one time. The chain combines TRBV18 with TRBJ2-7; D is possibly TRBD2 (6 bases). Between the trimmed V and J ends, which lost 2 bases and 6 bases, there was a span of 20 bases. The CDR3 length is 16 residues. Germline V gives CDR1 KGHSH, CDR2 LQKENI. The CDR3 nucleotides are TGTGCCAGCTCACCAAGAGGCGGGAAGGGTGCAGGCGAGCAGTACTTC. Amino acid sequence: CASSPRGGKGAGEQYF.

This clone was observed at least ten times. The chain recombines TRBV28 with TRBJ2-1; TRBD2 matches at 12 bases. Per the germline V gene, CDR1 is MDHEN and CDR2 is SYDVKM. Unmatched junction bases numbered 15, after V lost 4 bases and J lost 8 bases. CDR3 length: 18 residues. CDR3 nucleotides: TGTGCCAGCAGTTCTTCCCTGTTACTAGCGGGAGGTCAGTATGAGCAGTTCTTC. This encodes CASSSSLLLAGGQYEQFF. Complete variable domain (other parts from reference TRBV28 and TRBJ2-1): DVKVTQSSRYLVKRTGEKVFLECVQDMDHENMFWYRQDPGLGLRLIYFSYDVKMKEKGDIPEGYSVSREKKERFSLILESASTNQTSMYLCASSSSLLLAGGQYEQFFGPGTRLTVL.

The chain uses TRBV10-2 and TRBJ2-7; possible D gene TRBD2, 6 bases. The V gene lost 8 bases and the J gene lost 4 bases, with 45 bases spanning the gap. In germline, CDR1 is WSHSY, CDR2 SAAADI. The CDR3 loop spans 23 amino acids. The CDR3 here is CASEGRARRYGGFVGPPHYEQYF. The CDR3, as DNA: TGCGCCAGCGAGGGCCGGGCTAGACGGTATGGGGGGTTTGTGGGGCCTCCCCATTACGAGCAGTACTTC.

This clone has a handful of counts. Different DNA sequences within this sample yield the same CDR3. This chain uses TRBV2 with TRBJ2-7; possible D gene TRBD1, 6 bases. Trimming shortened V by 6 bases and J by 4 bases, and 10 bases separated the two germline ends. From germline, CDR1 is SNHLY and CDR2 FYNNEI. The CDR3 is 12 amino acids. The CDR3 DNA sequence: TGTGCCAGCAGCGAACAGGGTTACGAGCAGTACTTC. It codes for CASSEQGYEQYF. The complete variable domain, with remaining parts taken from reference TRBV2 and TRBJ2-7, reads EPEVTQTPSHQVTQMGQEVILRCVPISNHLYFYWYRQILGQKVEFLVSFYNNEISEKSEIFDDQFSVERPDGSNFTLKIRSTKLEDSAMYFCASSEQGYEQYFGPGTRLTVT.

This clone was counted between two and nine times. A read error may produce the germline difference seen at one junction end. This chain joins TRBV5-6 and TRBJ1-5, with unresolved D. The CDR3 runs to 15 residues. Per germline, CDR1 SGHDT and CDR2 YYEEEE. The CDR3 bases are TGTGCCAGCAGCTTGGTGGGAGGCCCCAATGAGCCCCAGCATTTT. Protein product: CASSLVGGPNEPQHF.

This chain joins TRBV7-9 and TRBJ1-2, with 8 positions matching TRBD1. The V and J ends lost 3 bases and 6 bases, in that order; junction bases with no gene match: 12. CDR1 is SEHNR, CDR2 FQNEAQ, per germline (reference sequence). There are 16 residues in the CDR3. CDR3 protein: CASSFVNIVTGDGYTF. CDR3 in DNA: TGTGCCAGCAGCTTCGTCAATATAGTGACAGGGGATGGCTACACCTTC.

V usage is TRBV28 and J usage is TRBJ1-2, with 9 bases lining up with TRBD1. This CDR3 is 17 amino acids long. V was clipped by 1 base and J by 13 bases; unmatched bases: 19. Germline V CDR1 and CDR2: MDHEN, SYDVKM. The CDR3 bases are TGTGCCAGCAGTTTATACAGCCAGAGCACAGGGGGCGAGCGTCTCACCTTC. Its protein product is CASSLYSQSTGGERLTF.

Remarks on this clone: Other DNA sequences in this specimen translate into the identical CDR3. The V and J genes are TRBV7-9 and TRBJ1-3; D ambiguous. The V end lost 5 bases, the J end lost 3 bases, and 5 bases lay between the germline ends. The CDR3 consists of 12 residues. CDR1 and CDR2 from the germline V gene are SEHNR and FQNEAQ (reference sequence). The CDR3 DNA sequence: TGTGCCAGCAGCCACAGTGGAAACACCATATATTTT. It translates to CASSHSGNTIYF.

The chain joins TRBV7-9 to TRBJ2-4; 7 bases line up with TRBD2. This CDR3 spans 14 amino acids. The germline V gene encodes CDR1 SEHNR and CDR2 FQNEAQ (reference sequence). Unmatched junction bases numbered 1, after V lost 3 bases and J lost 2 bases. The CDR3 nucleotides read TGTGCCAGCAGCTTGCGGGAGTCCAAAAACATTCAGTACTTC. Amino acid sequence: CASSLRESKNIQYF.

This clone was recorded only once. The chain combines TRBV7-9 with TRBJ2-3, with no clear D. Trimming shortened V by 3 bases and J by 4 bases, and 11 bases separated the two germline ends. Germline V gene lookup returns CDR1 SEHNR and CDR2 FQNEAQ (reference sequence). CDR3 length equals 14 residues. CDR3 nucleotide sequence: TGTGCCAGCAGCTTGGCCATGTATTCAGATACGCAGTATTTT. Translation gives CASSLAMYSDTQYF.

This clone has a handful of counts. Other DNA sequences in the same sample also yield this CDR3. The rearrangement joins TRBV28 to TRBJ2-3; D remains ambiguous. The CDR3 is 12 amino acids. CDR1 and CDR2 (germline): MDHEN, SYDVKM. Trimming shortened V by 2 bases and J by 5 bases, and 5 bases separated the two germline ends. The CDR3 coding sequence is TGTGCCAGCAGTTTAAATAGAGATACGCAGTATTTT. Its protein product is CASSLNRDTQYF.

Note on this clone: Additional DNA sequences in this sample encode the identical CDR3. The CDR3 DNA reads TGCGCCAGCAGCTTGGGGGGTACTTCCTACAATGAGCAGTTCTTC. Its protein product is CASSLGGTSYNEQFF. V and J are TRBV5-1 and TRBJ2-1; D ambiguous. The CDR3 runs to 15 residues. The germline V gene encodes CDR1 SGHRS and CDR2 YFSETQ. With 0 bases removed from V and 1 base from J, the gap between germline ends came to 8 bases.

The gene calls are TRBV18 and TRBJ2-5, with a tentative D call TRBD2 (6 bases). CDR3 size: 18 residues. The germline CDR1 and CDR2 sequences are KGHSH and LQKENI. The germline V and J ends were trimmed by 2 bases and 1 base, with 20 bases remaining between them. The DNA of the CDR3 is TGTGCCAGCTCACCAGAGGAGGGGCCGGCAGGTGTCCAAGAGACCCAGTACTTC. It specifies CASSPEEGPAGVQETQYF.

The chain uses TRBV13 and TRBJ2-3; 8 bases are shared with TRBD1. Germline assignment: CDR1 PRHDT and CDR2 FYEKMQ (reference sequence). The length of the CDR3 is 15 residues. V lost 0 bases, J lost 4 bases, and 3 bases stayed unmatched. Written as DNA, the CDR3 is TGTGCCAGCAGCTTAGGGGACAGGGCGCCAGATACGCAGTATTTT. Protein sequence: CASSLGDRAPDTQYF.

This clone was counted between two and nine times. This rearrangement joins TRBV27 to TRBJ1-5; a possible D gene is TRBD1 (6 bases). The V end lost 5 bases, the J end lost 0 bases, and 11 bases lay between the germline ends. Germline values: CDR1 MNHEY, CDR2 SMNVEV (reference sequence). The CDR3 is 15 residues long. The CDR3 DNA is TGTGCCAGCAGTGTGGACAGCTATAGCAATCAGCCCCAGCATTTT. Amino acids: CASSVDSYSNQPQHF.

The chain's CDR3 is CASRTGRKFTEAFF. The CDR3 coding sequence is TGTGCCAGTCGAACAGGGAGAAAGTTCACTGAAGCTTTCTTT. The chain employs TRBV21-1 and TRBJ1-1; the DNA was not compared with TRBD1, the D call given in the table. TRBV21-1 is termed a pseudogene. The CDR3 covers 14 residues.